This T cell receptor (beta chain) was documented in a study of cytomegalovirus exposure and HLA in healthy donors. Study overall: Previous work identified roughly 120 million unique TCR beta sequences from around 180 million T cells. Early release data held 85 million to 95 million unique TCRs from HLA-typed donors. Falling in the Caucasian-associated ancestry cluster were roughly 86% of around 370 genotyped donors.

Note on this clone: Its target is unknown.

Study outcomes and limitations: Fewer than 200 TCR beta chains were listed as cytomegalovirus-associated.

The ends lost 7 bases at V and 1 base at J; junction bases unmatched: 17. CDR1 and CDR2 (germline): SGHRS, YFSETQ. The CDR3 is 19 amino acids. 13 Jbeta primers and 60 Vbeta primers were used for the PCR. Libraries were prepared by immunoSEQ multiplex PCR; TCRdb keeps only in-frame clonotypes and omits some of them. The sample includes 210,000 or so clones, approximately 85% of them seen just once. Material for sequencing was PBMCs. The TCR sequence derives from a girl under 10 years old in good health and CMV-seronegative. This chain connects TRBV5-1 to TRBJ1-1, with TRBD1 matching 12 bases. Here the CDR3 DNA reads TGCGCCAGCGTTACCATCCGGGACAGGGGGCCGCGCCGGAACACTGAAGCTTTCTTT. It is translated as CASVTIRDRGPRRNTEAFF.